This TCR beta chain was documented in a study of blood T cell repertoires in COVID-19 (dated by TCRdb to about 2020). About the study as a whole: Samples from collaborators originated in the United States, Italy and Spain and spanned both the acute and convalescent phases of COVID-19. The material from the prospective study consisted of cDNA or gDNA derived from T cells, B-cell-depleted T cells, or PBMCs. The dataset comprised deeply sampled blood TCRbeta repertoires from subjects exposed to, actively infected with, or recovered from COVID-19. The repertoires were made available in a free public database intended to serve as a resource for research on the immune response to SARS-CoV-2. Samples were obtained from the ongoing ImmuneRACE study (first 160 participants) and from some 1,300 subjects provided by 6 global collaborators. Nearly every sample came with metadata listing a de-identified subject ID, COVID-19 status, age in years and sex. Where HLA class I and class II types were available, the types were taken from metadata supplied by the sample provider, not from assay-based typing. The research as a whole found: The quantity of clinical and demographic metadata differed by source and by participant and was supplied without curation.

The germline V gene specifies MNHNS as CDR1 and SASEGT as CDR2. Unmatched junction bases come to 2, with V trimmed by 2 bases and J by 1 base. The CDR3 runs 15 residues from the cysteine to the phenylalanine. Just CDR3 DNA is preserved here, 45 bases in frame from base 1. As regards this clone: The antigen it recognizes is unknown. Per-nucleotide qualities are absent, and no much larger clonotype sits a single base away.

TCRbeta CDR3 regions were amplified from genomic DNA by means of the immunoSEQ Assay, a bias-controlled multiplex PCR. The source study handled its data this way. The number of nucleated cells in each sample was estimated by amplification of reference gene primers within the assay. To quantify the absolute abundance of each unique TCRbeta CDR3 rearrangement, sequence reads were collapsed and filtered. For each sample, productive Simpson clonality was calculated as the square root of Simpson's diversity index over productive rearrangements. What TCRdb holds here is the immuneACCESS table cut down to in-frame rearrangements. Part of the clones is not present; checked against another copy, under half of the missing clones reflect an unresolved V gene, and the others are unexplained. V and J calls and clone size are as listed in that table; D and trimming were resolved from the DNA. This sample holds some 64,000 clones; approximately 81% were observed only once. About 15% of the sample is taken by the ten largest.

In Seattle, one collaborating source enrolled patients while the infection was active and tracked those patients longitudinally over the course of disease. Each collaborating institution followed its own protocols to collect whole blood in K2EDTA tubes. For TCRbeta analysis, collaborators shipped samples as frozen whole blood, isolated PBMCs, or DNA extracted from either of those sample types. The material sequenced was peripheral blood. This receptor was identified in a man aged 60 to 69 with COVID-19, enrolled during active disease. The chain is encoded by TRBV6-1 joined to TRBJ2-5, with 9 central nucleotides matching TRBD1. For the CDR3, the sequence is CASSENRGRQETQYF. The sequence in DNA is TGTGCCAGCAGTGAAAACAGGGGGCGCCAAGAGACCCAGTACTTC.